Below, 18 T cell receptor beta chains from the same sample are listed, as sequenced in a study of tumor and adjacent non-tumor tissue in lung cancer. The library came from three nested PCR rounds adapted from ARM-PCR protocols. From the multiplex PCR reads, TCRdb called clonotypes with MiXCR, one entry per CDR3 protein. Of about 67,000 distinct CDR3 sequences listed, around 80% are singletons. This sample's RNA came from whole unsorted tissue. This non-tumor lung sample came from over 3 cm beyond the tumor edge. The source material was distant non-tumor lung tissue. These receptor sequences come from a man between 60 and 75 years old with non-small cell lung cancer.

In this sample, this clonotype is medium-sized (0.01 to 0.1%). The gene calls are TRBV4-2 and TRBJ1-6; D remains ambiguous. The CDR3 runs 16 residues. Trimming removed 3 bases at V and 6 bases at J, with 15 bases between. Looked up from germline, CDR1 is LGHNA and CDR2 is YNFKEQ. CDR3 nucleotide sequence: TGTGCCAGCAGCCAGAGGGCGGCCAGATCTAATTCACCCCTCCACTTT. Amino acids: CASSQRAARSNSPLHF.

This clonotype came up once. At one end, the junction sequence differs from germline, possibly due to a read error. The gene calls are TRBV29-1 and TRBJ2-7; 9 bases line up with TRBD1. The CDR3 loop spans 15 amino acids. Germline CDR1 SQVTM, CDR2 ANQGSEA. CDR3 nucleotides: TGCAGCGCAACAAAGGGGGGACAGGGTTCCCACAAACAGTATTTC. Translated, it gives CSATKGGQGSHKQYF.

This clonotype was picked up a small number of times. A much larger clone differs from this one at a single base, so this may be a read error. This chain links TRBV28 with TRBJ2-5; TRBD2 matches 8 bases. The CDR3 runs to 16 residues. Per germline, CDR1 MDHEN and CDR2 SYDVKM. The V segment lost 8 bases and the J segment 3 bases; nucleotides outside the gene matches: 14. CDR3 amino acids: CASSVFTGGPEETQYF. CDR3 DNA sequence: TGTGCCAGCTCTGTTTTCACGGGAGGGCCGGAAGAGACCCAGTACTTC.

To note about this clonotype: Relative to the germline gene, one junction end is altered; a read error may explain this. V usage is TRBV29-1 and J usage is TRBJ1-2; no clear D gene. Germline loops: CDR1 SQVTM, CDR2 ANQGSEA. This CDR3 has 11 residues. The CDR3 bases are TGCAGCGTTCCGGTGGGCTATGGCTACACATTC. Translating gives CSVPVGYGYTF.

This clonotype was seen ten or more times. V usage is TRBV10-3 and J usage is TRBJ2-7, with 8 positions matching TRBD1. Germline lookup yields CDR1 ENHRY and CDR2 SYGVKD. This CDR3 has 14 residues. Trimming removed 6 bases from V and 2 bases from J; junction bases left unmatched: 6. This CDR3 is CAISRTGSAYEQYF. The CDR3 DNA is TGTGCCATCAGCCGGACAGGGTCAGCCTACGAGCAGTACTTC.

For this clonotype: This clone may be a read error of a much larger clone one base away. The CDR3 protein is CAWNPGGEGSYIF. The CDR3 DNA sequence: TGTGCCTGGAATCCAGGCGGAGAGGGTAGCTACATCTTC. The rearrangement links TRBV30 to TRBJ1-2; D unclear. This CDR3 comprises 13 residues. Germline loops: CDR1 GTSNPN, CDR2 SVGIG (reference sequence).

On this clonotype itself: Because it lacks the conserved phenylalanine or tryptophan at the end, this CDR3 is likely a read error. It is unclear where the CDR3 begins or ends on the DNA, so no DNA is shown, and the CDR3 is as TCRdb lists it. The rearrangement uses TRBV5-1 and TRBJ2-5; the table names TRBD2, a call not compared with the DNA. The CDR3 is 16 amino acids long, termini counted. Germline CDR1 and CDR2: SGHRS and YFSETQ. The CDR3 protein is CASSLASGSRGETQYL.

This clonotype was counted many times. The V gene is TRBV7-9, the J gene TRBJ1-2; D perhaps matches TRBD1 (6 bases). Looked up from germline, CDR1 is SEHNR and CDR2 is FQNEAQ (reference sequence). This CDR3 spans 12 amino acids. The V and J ends lost 5 bases and 8 bases respectively, with 12 bases between them. The CDR3 spells CASSKGGYGYTF. CDR3 bases: TGTGCCAGCAGCAAAGGGGGTTACGGCTACACCTTC.

Many counts were recorded for this clonotype. The chain uses TRBV28 and TRBJ1-4, with TRBD1 as a possible D gene (5 bases). Germline values: CDR1 MDHEN, CDR2 SYDVKM. The CDR3 covers 15 residues. Trimming removed 1 base at V and 8 bases at J, with 14 bases between. CDR3 nucleotides: TGTGCCAGCAGTTTATATGGAGGGGTGGGAGAAAAACTGTTTTTT. Translated, it gives CASSLYGGVGEKLFF.

As for this clonotype: Since the CDR3 does not end with the conserved phenylalanine or tryptophan, this likely comes from a read error. The chain uses TRBV11-1 and TRBJ1-1; no firm D call. Germline V gene lookup returns CDR1 SGHAT and CDR2 FQDESV (reference sequence). The CDR3 covers 13 residues. Trimming stripped 0 bases from V and 6 bases from J, with 8 bases between. Here the CDR3 reads CASSLALAAEAFS. DNA of the CDR3: TGTGCCAGCAGCTTAGCGCTGGCGGCTGAAGCTTTCTCT.

Remarks on this clonotype: The CDR3 does not end in the conserved phenylalanine or tryptophan, so this is likely a read error. The gene calls are TRBV12-3 or TRBV12-4 and TRBJ2-3, with 8 bases lining up with TRBD1. The CDR3 has 15 residues. CDR3 nucleotides: TGTGCCAGCAGTTTCGGACAGGGCTTCACAGATACCCAGTATATT. It is translated as CASSFGQGFTDTQYI.

Worth noting for this clonotype: One end of the junction fails to match germline, which may point to a read error. This chain uses TRBV4-1 with TRBJ2-2; D not resolved. CDR1 and CDR2 (germline): MGHRA, YSYEKL. CDR3 size: 14 residues. The CDR3 DNA reads as TGCTCCAGCAGCTCAGATTCCCTACACGGGGAGCTGTTTTTT. Its translation is CSSSSDSLHGELFF.

Comments on this clonotype: Relative to the germline gene, one junction end is altered; a read error may explain this. The CDR3 loop reads CAASRWGERPDTRYF. Written as DNA, the CDR3 is TGTGCCGCCAGCCGGTGGGGAGAGCGGCCAGATACGCGGTATTTT. The chain joins TRBV5-5 to TRBJ2-3, with D possibly being TRBD2 (5 bases). Germline V gene sequence: CDR1 SGHKS, CDR2 YYEKEE (reference sequence). CDR3 length: 15 amino acids.

About this clonotype: A read error is possible here, since a much larger clone lies one base away. The rearrangement links TRBV20-1 to TRBJ2-7; 11 bases agree with TRBD1. Germline CDR1 is DFQATT and CDR2 is SNEGSKA (reference sequence). The CDR3 runs 13 residues. The CDR3 loop reads CGGQGQGAYEQYF. CDR3 nucleotides: TGCGGTGGTCAGGGACAGGGGGCCTACGAGCAGTACTTC.

On this clonotype itself: A junction end diverges from the germline sequence, so it may reflect a read error. The chain joins TRBV2 to TRBJ1-1; D unresolved. This CDR3 region has 12 residues. Germline-derived CDR1 and CDR2 are SNHLY and FYNNEI. CDR3 amino acids: CATSQGNTEAFF. The DNA of the CDR3 is TGTGCCACCAGTCAAGGTAACACTGAAGCTTTCTTT.

Turning to this clonotype: A much larger clonotype is one base distant, so this may be a read error. The genes are TRBV20-1 and TRBJ2-7; 7 nucleotides line up with TRBD1. Germline loops: CDR1 DFQATT, CDR2 SNEGSKA (reference sequence). There are 19 residues in the CDR3. The CDR3 sequence: CNARSRRPLDRAGSYEQYF. The CDR3 DNA sequence: TGCAATGCTAGAAGTAGAAGGCCGCTCGACAGGGCTGGCTCCTACGAGCAGTACTTC.

In the case of this clonotype: This sequence may be a read error, since a much larger clone differs from it by one base. The chain couples TRBV28 to TRBJ1-1, with a possible D match to TRBD1 (5 bases). There are 16 residues in the CDR3. Germline V lookup: CDR1 MDHEN, CDR2 SYDVKM. CDR3: CASSSTSAEADTGAFF. CDR3 DNA: TGTGCCAGCAGTTCGACGAGTGCGGAAGCGGACACTGGAGCTTTCTTT.

This clonotype has at least ten counts. The chain links TRBV7-9 to TRBJ1-5, with D hard to call. Per germline, CDR1 SEHNR and CDR2 FQNEAQ (reference sequence). CDR3 length: 14 residues. V gave up 5 bases and J gave up 5 bases, with 13 bases separating them. DNA of the CDR3: TGTGCCAGCAGCCCGGACGGGGTGGATCAGCCCCAGCATTTT. Translating gives CASSPDGVDQPQHF.